A single sample is the source of the 20 T cell receptor beta chains below, sequenced in a study of blood T cells in healthy people across ages. PCR was performed a second time for 7 to 11 cycles using a sample-barcoded 5' primer and a J-beta primer mix. In TCRdb, the 5' RACE reads were re-called with MiXCR into one record per CDR3 protein. The data show around 750,000 distinct CDR3 sequences, about 48% seen once. Material for sequencing was blood. The receptors shown here come from an elderly man in good health.

The CDR3 sequence: CASRGQALGYEQYF. DNA of the CDR3: TGTGCCAGCAGGGGACAGGCTCTCGGCTACGAGCAGTACTTC. V is TRBV28 and J is TRBJ2-5, with 8 bases identical to TRBD1. The J call may be incorrect, as the DNA end agrees better with TRBJ2-7. CDR3 length: 14 amino acids. CDR1 and CDR2 (germline): MDHEN, SYDVKM.

CDR3 sequence reads: CSVDPSGRSSGYEQYF. CDR3 sequence (DNA): TGCAGCGTTGATCCCAGCGGGAGGAGTTCTGGCTATGAGCAGTACTTC. V is TRBV29-1 and J is TRBJ2-5; 9 nucleotides line up with TRBD2. The CDR3 runs 16 residues. Germline V gene data show CDR1 as SQVTM and CDR2 as ANQGSEA. The trim removed 3 bases at V and 11 bases at J, leaving 19 bases unmatched.

This clonotype appeared once. The chain links TRBV2 to TRBJ2-5; 12 positions match TRBD2. This CDR3 has 16 amino acids. V lost 5 bases and J lost 2; bases outside the gene matches: 6. In germline, CDR1 is SNHLY, CDR2 FYNNEI. The CDR3 sequence is CASSILAGGAQETQYF. Here the CDR3 DNA reads TGTGCCAGCAGTATACTAGCGGGAGGTGCTCAAGAGACCCAGTACTTC.

This rearrangement joins TRBV7-2 to TRBJ2-7, with D unresolved. CDR3 size: 14 residues. Trimming removed 5 bases from V and 6 bases from J, with 17 bases in between. Germline V gene lookup returns CDR1 SGHTA and CDR2 FQGNSA. The CDR3 DNA reads TGTGCCAGCAGCCCCCGTGTGCGACGTTCCGAGCAGTACTTC. Its translation is CASSPRVRRSEQYF.

This clonotype was counted only a few times. CDR3 sequence: CSARDGSSMLFF. CDR3 nucleotides: TGCAGTGCTAGAGACGGCAGTTCTATGCTGTTTTTT. This chain uses TRBV20-1 with TRBJ1-4; D call uncertain. Germline V gene sequence: CDR1 DFQATT, CDR2 SNEGSKA (reference sequence). Trimming left V 0 bases short and J 14 bases short, with 13 bases between. The CDR3 length is 12 residues.

In this sample, this clonotype turned up a few times. The chain uses TRBV5-1 and TRBJ1-2, with D possibly being TRBD1 (5 bases). Trimming left V 5 bases short and J 7 bases short, with 21 bases between. The CDR3 sequence is 15 residues long. In germline, CDR1 is SGHRS, CDR2 YFSETQ. The CDR3 sequence: CASSVRDAEQAGYTF. The CDR3, as DNA: TGCGCCAGCAGTGTCCGGGACGCCGAACAAGCTGGCTACACCTTC.

On this clonotype: A much bigger clone sits one base away, suggesting this may be a read error. The chain combines TRBV15 with TRBJ2-3, with D perhaps TRBD1 (6 bases). The CDR3 has 15 amino acids. Trimming cost V 1 base and J 8 bases, with 16 bases left between them. CDR1 LNHNV and CDR2 YYDKDF come from the germline V gene (reference sequence). The CDR3 sequence is CATSRVARGGATQYF. CDR3 sequence (DNA): TGTGCCACCAGCAGAGTGGCGAGAGGGGGAGCTACGCAGTATTTT.

The chain has TRBV6-1 and TRBJ2-5, with 9 bases that match TRBD2. The J call may be wrong; the DNA end is better matched by TRBJ2-7. This CDR3 contains 15 residues. Germline-derived CDR1 and CDR2 are MNHNS and SASEGT. The CDR3 DNA sequence: TGTGCCAGCAGTGCCCTAGCGGGAAAGACCTACGAGCAGTACTTC. This translates into CASSALAGKTYEQYF.

The chain has TRBV9 and TRBJ1-2; 7 bases line up with TRBD1. Germline-derived CDR1 and CDR2 are SGDLS and YYNGEE. V trimming: 2 bases; J trimming: 3 bases; junction bases outside the gene matches: 10. CDR3 length: 16 residues. CDR3 protein: CASSVQDRKTYYGYTF. The CDR3 nucleotides read TGTGCCAGCAGCGTTCAGGACAGGAAGACTTACTATGGCTACACCTTC.

This clonotype turned up a few times. The V and J genes are TRBV6-2 or TRBV6-3 and TRBJ2-7; weak D call: TRBD2 (6 bases). Germline CDR1 MNHEY, CDR2 SVGEGT. Trimming removed 5 bases at V and 8 bases at J, with 13 bases between. This CDR3 has 12 amino acids. In DNA, the CDR3 is TGTGCCAGCAGTCATAACCGGGAGAAGCAGTACTTC. Amino acids: CASSHNREKQYF.

This chain connects TRBV7-2 to TRBJ2-1, with TRBD2 matching 8 bases. There are 17 residues in the CDR3. The trim removed 3 bases at V and 0 bases at J, leaving 7 bases unmatched. Germline V lookup: CDR1 SGHTA, CDR2 FQGNSA. This CDR3 is CASSFPSGGVSYNEQFF. The DNA for the CDR3 is TGTGCCAGCAGCTTCCCCTCGGGAGGGGTCTCCTACAATGAGCAGTTCTTC.

The chain uses TRBV19 and TRBJ2-1, with TRBD2 as a possible D gene (6 bases). Germline CDR1 reads LNHDA; CDR2 reads SQIVND (reference sequence). The CDR3 spans 15 residues. Trimming removed 5 bases from V and 2 bases from J, with 13 bases in between. The CDR3 coding sequence is TGTGCCAGTAGTTCCTTGATAGCGGCCTACAATGAGCAGTTCTTC. Amino acid sequence: CASSSLIAAYNEQFF.

Details on this clonotype: A read error may account for a junction end that differs from germline. The chain employs TRBV6-5 and TRBJ2-7, with D possibly matching TRBD2 (5 bases). The CDR3 runs 14 residues. CDR1 is MNHEY and CDR2 is SVGAGI in the germline V gene. CDR3 sequence (DNA): TGTGCCAGCAGTTACGGGCCGGGAACCTACGAGCGGTACTTC. This encodes CASSYGPGTYERYF.

This sequence joins TRBV25-1 and TRBJ2-1; D gene unclear. V shed 2 bases and J shed 8 bases, with 7 bases lying between them. The CDR3 totals 12 residues. Germline loops: CDR1 MGHDK, CDR2 SYGVNS. This chain's CDR3 is CASSEASYEQFF. In DNA, the CDR3 is TGTGCCAGCAGTGAAGCCAGCTATGAGCAGTTCTTC.

This clonotype was detected once. The gene calls are TRBV7-8 and TRBJ1-6; 7 positions match TRBD1. V trimming: 0 bases; J trimming: 0 bases; junction bases outside the gene matches: 5. There are 18 residues in the CDR3. Germline V gives CDR1 SGHVS, CDR2 FQNEAQ. CDR3 region: CASSLALQGSSYNSPLHF. The CDR3 nucleotides read TGTGCCAGCAGCTTAGCCTTACAGGGGAGCTCCTATAATTCACCCCTCCACTTT.

This chain uses TRBV2 with TRBJ1-1; no clear D gene. Trimming stripped 7 bases from V and 2 bases from J, with 17 bases between. The germline V gene encodes CDR1 SNHLY and CDR2 FYNNEI. This CDR3 is 15 amino acids long. This CDR3 reads CASTLVTSSNTEAFF. The CDR3 nucleotides are TGTGCCAGCACTCTAGTGACAAGTTCTAACACTGAAGCTTTCTTT.

This clonotype showed up just a few times. The chain employs TRBV5-1 and TRBJ1-2, with 8 bases identical to TRBD1. Trimming cost V 4 bases and J 2 bases; bases outside gene matches: 10. The CDR3 totals 16 residues. Per germline, CDR1 SGHRS and CDR2 YFSETQ. DNA of the CDR3: TGCGCCAGCAGCCCGACCCCGGGACAGGTCAACTATGGCTACACCTTC. It encodes CASSPTPGQVNYGYTF.

The chain uses TRBV11-1 and TRBJ1-1, with 7 positions matching TRBD1. Losses at the gene ends were 4 bases for V and 4 bases for J; bases not matched to a gene: 9. Germline CDR1 and CDR2: SGHAT and FQDESV (reference sequence). The length of the CDR3 is 15 residues. DNA for the CDR3: TGTGCCAGCAGCTCCAACAGGGGCGGGGGCACTGAAGCTTTCTTT. The encoded protein is CASSSNRGGGTEAFF.

This chain connects TRBV6-6 to TRBJ2-7, with 9 positions matching TRBD2. This CDR3 is built from 15 residues. Germline V gene sequence: CDR1 MNHNY, CDR2 SVGAGI (reference sequence). The V and J ends lost 5 bases and 1 base, in that order; junction bases with no gene match: 6. The DNA for the CDR3 is TGTGCCAGCAGTGGAGATAGCGGGAGATCCTACGAGCAGTACTTC. The encoded protein is CASSGDSGRSYEQYF.

This chain joins TRBV11-2 and TRBJ2-1; 10 bases fit TRBD2. Losses at the gene ends were 2 bases for V and 10 bases for J; bases not matched to a gene: 8. In germline, CDR1 is SGHAT, CDR2 FQNNGV. The CDR3 length is 15 residues. The CDR3 coding sequence is TGTGCCAGCAGCTTACCGGGTCTAGCGGGAGTAGAGCAGTTCTTC. It yields the protein CASSLPGLAGVEQFF.